The 29 T cell receptor beta chains below all came from one sample that was sequenced in a study of blood T cell repertoires in COVID-19. TCRdb keeps only in-frame clones here, not all; method: immunoSEQ multiplex PCR. The sample contains over 25,000 clones, 80% to 90% of which appear only once. Sequencing input: peripheral blood. These receptor sequences come from a human donor in a cohort sampled during active COVID-19. The donor label of this sample is uncertain.

V usage is TRBV7-2 and J usage is TRBJ1-1; 7 bases map to TRBD1. Losses at the gene ends were 5 bases for V and 0 bases for J; bases not matched to a gene: 3. The CDR3 is made up of 14 amino acids. In germline, CDR1 is SGHTA, CDR2 FQGNSA. CDR3 DNA: TGTGCCAGCAGCCTCGACAGGGTGAACACTGAAGCTTTCTTT. It is translated as CASSLDRVNTEAFF.

CDR3 DNA: TGTGCCAGCCCCGAAGAGGAGGTCGGAGGCCCTGGCACCGGGGAGCTGTTTTTT. It specifies CASPEEEVGGPGTGELFF. V is TRBV9 and J is TRBJ2-2, with D perhaps TRBD2 (5 bases). Deletions cut 7 bases from V and 4 bases from J, with 26 bases between. This CDR3 contains 18 residues. Germline loops: CDR1 SGDLS, CDR2 YYNGEE.

J is TRBJ2-7 and V is TRBV4-2, with 10 bases that match TRBD1. Trimming at V came to 3 bases and at J to 3 bases, leaving 5 bases not matched to a gene. CDR3 length: 15 residues. Looked up from germline, CDR1 is LGHNA and CDR2 is YNFKEQ. The CDR3 region is CASSQPGQGIYEQYF. In DNA, the CDR3 is TGTGCCAGCAGCCAGCCGGGACAGGGGATCTACGAGCAGTACTTC.

The rearrangement joins TRBV5-8 to TRBJ2-3; 7 positions agree with TRBD1. This CDR3 is built from 16 residues. Germline CDR1 is SGHTS and CDR2 is YDEGEE. Germline trimming cut 0 bases from V and 0 bases from J; bases unmatched to any gene: 4. CDR3 protein: CASSLARTGSTDTQYF. CDR3 sequence (DNA): TGTGCCAGCAGCTTGGCCAGGACAGGCAGCACAGATACGCAGTATTTT.

This sequence joins TRBV2 and TRBJ1-1; tentatively, D is TRBD1 (5 bases). Germline V gene sequence: CDR1 SNHLY, CDR2 FYNNEI. With 6 bases removed from V and 1 base from J, the gap between germline ends came to 12 bases. The CDR3 sequence is 14 residues long. DNA of the CDR3: TGTGCCAGCAGCCTATTAGGACAGAACACTGAAGCTTTCTTT. Protein sequence: CASSLLGQNTEAFF.

The rearrangement links TRBV5-1 to TRBJ1-1; 7 bases fit TRBD1. V shed 4 bases and J 4 bases; nucleotides not matched to a gene: 10. Per germline, CDR1 SGHRS and CDR2 YFSETQ. This CDR3 is built from 15 residues. The CDR3 region has the DNA TGCGCCAGCAGCCCGGGACAGTTGATGCCCACTGAAGCTTTCTTT. Residues: CASSPGQLMPTEAFF.

This chain uses TRBV21-1 with TRBJ1-1. TRBV21-1 is an annotated pseudogene. The CDR3 spans 18 residues. The chain's CDR3 is CARGEVGLRCTMNTEAFF. The CDR3, as DNA: TGTGCCAGGGGAGAGGTCGGACTGAGGTGTACTATGAACACTGAAGCTTTCTTT.

Only one count was recorded for this clone. The chain is built from TRBV30 and TRBJ2-2; D is possibly TRBD1 (7 bases). The ends were cut back, 0 bases at V and 0 bases at J, with 29 bases in the middle. The CDR3 is 22 residues long. The germline CDR1 and CDR2 sequences are GTSNPN and SVGIG (reference sequence). The CDR3 loop is CAWSVYKHPRRGAVSNTGELFF. In DNA, the CDR3 is TGTGCCTGGAGTGTATACAAACACCCACGCAGGGGGGCCGTCTCGAACACCGGGGAGCTGTTTTTT.

This chain's CDR3 is CASSAQGVLSTDTQYF. Here the CDR3 DNA reads TGTGCCAGCAGCGCCCAGGGGGTGCTTAGTACAGATACGCAGTATTTT. The chain links TRBV13 to TRBJ2-3; the match to TRBD1 covers 7 bases. Germline CDR1 reads PRHDT; CDR2 reads FYEKMQ (reference sequence). The CDR3 is made up of 16 amino acids. J gave up 3 bases and V 5 bases, and 11 bases lay outside the gene matches. Together with reference TRBV13 and TRBJ2-3, the CDR3 gives the full variable domain: AAGVIQSPRHLIKEKRETATLKCYPIPRHDTVYWYQQGPGQDPQFLISFYEKMQSDKGSIPDRFSAQQFSDYHSELNMSSLELGDSALYFCASSAQGVLSTDTQYFGPGTRLTVL.

This clone was seen a single time. CDR3 DNA sequence: TGTGCCAGCAGTAAAAGACAGGGGGCGTCGGACGAGCAGTACTTC. Its protein product is CASSKRQGASDEQYF. The rearrangement joins TRBV2 to TRBJ2-7; 10 nucleotides match TRBD1. The CDR3 is 15 amino acids. After removal of 5 bases from V and 5 bases from J, the junction contained 9 bases not matched to a gene. Germline lookup yields CDR1 SNHLY and CDR2 FYNNEI. Using reference TRBV2 and TRBJ2-7 for the parts outside the CDR3, the full variable domain is EPEVTQTPSHQVTQMGQEVILRCVPISNHLYFYWYRQILGQKVEFLVSFYNNEISEKSEIFDDQFSVERPDGSNFTLKIRSTKLEDSAMYFCASSKRQGASDEQYFGPGTRLTVT.

The chain links TRBV2 to TRBJ1-1; D remains ambiguous. Germline V gene lookup returns CDR1 SNHLY and CDR2 FYNNEI. Trimming removed 1 base from V and 0 bases from J, with 6 bases in between. The CDR3 is 14 amino acids. The CDR3 spells CASSEGQLNTEAFF. The CDR3 DNA reads TGTGCCAGCAGTGAAGGACAATTGAACACTGAAGCTTTCTTT.

J is TRBJ2-1 and V is TRBV24-1, with D possibly being TRBD1 (5 bases). Trimming cost V 4 bases and J 3 bases, with 9 bases left between them. Germline values: CDR1 KGHDR, CDR2 SFDVKD. The CDR3 is 14 amino acids. CDR3 in DNA: TGTGCCACCAGTGAGTCAGGGATCTACAATGAGCAGTTCTTC. Its protein is CATSESGIYNEQFF.

The rearrangement uses TRBV4-1 and TRBJ2-3; perhaps TRBD2 as D (7 bases). V was clipped by 7 bases and J by 4 bases, with 15 bases between them. This CDR3 region has 14 residues. In germline, CDR1 is MGHRA, CDR2 YSYEKL. The DNA of the CDR3 is TGCGCCAGCACCCCAAGGGGGGGAGCAGATACGCAGTATTTT. Encoded protein: CASTPRGGADTQYF.

This clone came up once. The chain joins TRBV7-2 to TRBJ2-1; the D gene is possibly TRBD1 (6 bases). Germline values: CDR1 SGHTA, CDR2 FQGNSA. V was trimmed by 5 bases and J by 7 bases, leaving 21 bases between them. CDR3 length: 16 amino acids. The CDR3 DNA reads TGTGCCAGCAGCCACGAGGGAACTGGGGGCTTTAATGAGCAGTTCTTC. Its protein is CASSHEGTGGFNEQFF.

This clone is judged medium-sized. The chain couples TRBV28 to TRBJ2-5, with 8 bases lining up with TRBD1. The germline V gene encodes CDR1 MDHEN and CDR2 SYDVKM. V was pared by 1 base and J by 4 bases, with 8 bases of the junction left unmatched. The CDR3 consists of 16 residues. This CDR3 reads CASSLFGRGPLETQYF. The CDR3 nucleotides read TGTGCCAGCAGTTTATTTGGCAGGGGGCCCCTAGAGACCCAGTACTTC.

The genes are TRBV4-1 and TRBJ2-3; D call uncertain. This CDR3 comprises 15 residues. Germline assignment: CDR1 MGHRA and CDR2 YSYEKL. V dropped 0 bases and J dropped 6 bases, with 13 bases sitting between them. The chain's CDR3 is CASSQETFSSDTQYF. Here the CDR3 DNA reads TGCGCCAGCAGCCAAGAAACATTCTCCTCGGATACGCAGTATTTT.

This chain connects TRBV5-6 to TRBJ2-1, with unresolved D. Trimming removed 2 bases from V and 0 bases from J, with 12 bases in between. Germline CDR1 reads SGHDT; CDR2 reads YYEEEE. This CDR3 is 16 amino acids long. CDR3 in amino acids: CASSFITLSSYNEQFF. The CDR3 region has the DNA TGTGCCAGCAGCTTTATCACCTTGAGCTCCTACAATGAGCAGTTCTTC.

The rearrangement joins TRBV4-2 to TRBJ1-4, with 7 positions matching TRBD1. The germline V gene has CDR1 LGHNA and CDR2 YNFKEQ. V lost 0 bases to trimming and J lost 5 bases; unmatched junction nucleotides: 3. The CDR3 covers 15 residues. The CDR3 DNA reads TGTGCCAGCAGCCAAGATAGGGGACAGAATGAAAAACTGTTTTTT. It translates to CASSQDRGQNEKLFF.

The chain couples TRBV4-1 to TRBJ2-1; 8 bases line up with TRBD2. Germline V lookup: CDR1 MGHRA, CDR2 YSYEKL. CDR3 size: 16 residues. Trimming at V came to 0 bases and at J to 3 bases, leaving 4 bases not matched to a gene. DNA for the CDR3: TGCGCCAGCAGCCAAGATTTTAGCGGGGTCTACAATGAGCAGTTCTTC. Protein product: CASSQDFSGVYNEQFF.

The CDR3 loop reads CASSFQGTNEKLFF. CDR3 bases: TGTGCCAGCAGCTTCCAGGGGACTAATGAAAAACTGTTTTTT. This rearrangement joins TRBV5-6 to TRBJ1-4; a weak D match, TRBD1 (6 bases). The CDR3 has 14 amino acids. CDR1 SGHDT and CDR2 YYEEEE come from the germline V gene. V lost 2 bases and J lost 2, with 7 bases in between.

The rearrangement joins TRBV7-9 to TRBJ1-1; 8 nucleotides align to TRBD1. CDR1 SEHNR and CDR2 FQNEAQ come from the germline V gene (reference sequence). The CDR3 length is 14 residues. V was pared by 11 bases and J by 0 bases, with 8 bases of the junction left unmatched. This CDR3 reads CAGDRGFMNTEAFF. CDR3 nucleotides: TGTGCCGGAGACAGGGGTTTTATGAACACTGAAGCTTTCTTT.

The genes are TRBV5-1 and TRBJ2-3, with 7 bases matching TRBD1. This CDR3 has 14 amino acids. V was clipped by 0 bases and J by 3 bases; unmatched bases: 1. CDR1 SGHRS and CDR2 YFSETQ come from the germline V gene. As DNA, the CDR3 is TGCGCCAGCAGCTTGGACAGGGGAACAGATACGCAGTATTTT. Its translation: CASSLDRGTDTQYF.

The V and J genes are TRBV18 and TRBJ2-3; 12 bases fit TRBD2. CDR1 KGHSH and CDR2 LQKENI come from the germline V gene. CDR3 length: 19 amino acids. J lost 2 bases, V lost 1 base, and 10 bases had no gene match. The CDR3 sequence is CASSPRTSGAYSNTDTQYF. The CDR3 DNA sequence: TGTGCCAGCTCACCACGGACTAGCGGGGCCTACTCCAACACAGATACGCAGTATTTT.

The J gene is TRBJ1-1, the V gene TRBV2, with 8 bases aligning to TRBD1. CDR1 and CDR2 (germline): SNHLY, FYNNEI. V was pared by 7 bases and J by 6 bases, with 10 bases of the junction left unmatched. The CDR3 is 14 amino acids. The CDR3 bases are TGTGCCAGCACTCGAACAGGGGGTAGGGCTGAAGCTTTCTTT. Its translation is CASTRTGGRAEAFF.

The chain carries TRBV5-8 and TRBJ2-5; D may be TRBD2 (6 bases). Germline V gives CDR1 SGHTS, CDR2 YDEGEE. Trimming removed 7 bases from V and 0 bases from J, with 16 bases in between. This CDR3 region has 15 residues. CDR3 sequence: CASPPGGGYQETQYF. As DNA, the CDR3 is TGTGCCAGCCCTCCCGGGGGTGGGTACCAAGAGACCCAGTACTTC. The whole variable domain, remainder taken from reference TRBV5-8 and TRBJ2-5, is EAGVTQSPTHLIKTRGQQATLRCSPISGHTSVYWYQQALGLGLQFLLWYDEGEERNRGNFPPRFSGRQFPNYSSELNVNALELEDSALYLCASPPGGGYQETQYFGPGTRLLVL.

V usage is TRBV5-4 and J usage is TRBJ1-1; D is unclear. The CDR3 runs 14 residues. The germline CDR1 and CDR2 sequences are SGHNT and YYREEE (reference sequence). Between the trimmed V and J ends, which lost 0 bases and 1 base, there was a span of 7 bases. CDR3 DNA: TGTGCCAGCAGCTTGGATCAGGAGAACACTGAAGCTTTCTTT. As protein: CASSLDQENTEAFF.

The chain couples TRBV12-3 or TRBV12-4 to TRBJ1-5, with TRBD1 as a possible D gene (6 bases). The V gene lost 3 bases and the J gene lost 7 bases, with 10 bases spanning the gap. CDR3 length equals 13 residues. The CDR3 here is CASSFTGQQPQHF. The CDR3 DNA sequence: TGTGCCAGCAGTTTTACAGGGCAGCAGCCCCAGCATTTT.

The chain uses TRBV6-2 or TRBV6-3 and TRBJ1-2; a weak D match, TRBD1 (6 bases). Trimming removed 5 bases at V and 8 bases at J, with 12 bases between. This CDR3 has 12 amino acids. From germline, CDR1 is MNHEY and CDR2 SVGEGT. The CDR3: CASSNTGYGYTF. The CDR3 nucleotides are TGTGCCAGCAGTAACACAGGGTACGGCTACACCTTC.

This chain connects TRBV6-2 or TRBV6-3 to TRBJ2-5; 8 bases match TRBD2. V shed 2 bases and J 5 bases; nucleotides not matched to a gene: 10. Germline V CDR1 and CDR2: MNHEY, SVGEGT. The CDR3 is 16 amino acids. CDR3 in DNA: TGTGCCAGCAGTTACAGGCGGGGGGCCCTCCCGGAGACCCAGTACTTC. Its protein is CASSYRRGALPETQYF.